This T cell receptor beta chain comes out of a study of blood T cell repertoires in COVID-19. Study as a whole: The samples span acute and convalescent COVID-19 from the United States, Italy and Spain. The cDNA or gDNA used as material had been derived from T cells, B-cell-depleted T cells, or PBMCs.

The CDR3 sequence is 16 residues long. Germline V lookup: CDR1 SEHNR, CDR2 FQNEAQ (reference sequence). After removal of 5 bases from V and 6 bases from J, the junction contained 9 bases not matched to a gene. Authors' methods: Counts of nucleated cells, estimated from reference gene primer amplification, were obtained. Data came from immunoSEQ multiplex PCR; TCRdb stores just in-frame clones and leaves some out. V and J calls and clone size are those listed in that table; D and trimming were worked out from the DNA. The sample lists around 250,000 clones; roughly 83% were seen once. This clonotype originated in an elderly man with acute or convalescent COVID-19. The sequenced sample was peripheral blood. The V gene is TRBV7-9, the J gene TRBJ1-6; 8 bases are a match to TRBD1. CDR3 in DNA: TGTGCCAGCAGCAGTCTCAGGGGGCAGGTTAATTCACCCCTCCACTTT. It translates to CASSSLRGQVNSPLHF.